A selection of T cell receptor beta chains follows, all from one sample in a study of early T cells in non-severe SARS-CoV-2 infection. TCRdb recomputed calls from the 5' RACE reads with MiXCR, one row per CDR3 protein. The table lists approximately 69,000 distinct CDR3 sequences, around 11% of them singletons. Sequencing was performed on whole blood, taken at baseline. These receptors came from an adult who was a healthcare worker with PCR-confirmed SARS-CoV-2 infection or an uninfected control (not recorded which). Both conserved end residues are trimmed from each CDR3.

V	J	CDR3
TRBV12-3/TRBV12-4	TRBJ1-1	ASSLTKVGFNTEAF
TRBV6-5	TRBJ1-1	ASRKGRTEAF
TRBV7-8	TRBJ1-5	ASSLETHPNQPQH
TRBV18	TRBJ1-6	ASSPRGQGQSPLH
TRBV5-5	TRBJ2-3	ASSLIGTPGSFSTDTQY
TRBV20-1	TRBJ2-7	SAAVPQGSYEQY
TRBV5-1	TRBJ2-1	ASSPYLTGSEQF
TRBV20-1	TRBJ2-3	SADQASTDTQY
TRBV10-3	TRBJ1-2	ANRDRATGNYGYT
TRBV4-1	TRBJ1-2	ASSQDPGQGMVVHGYT
TRBV28	TRBJ2-5	ASSPGDTQETQY
TRBV10-2	TRBJ1-1	ASSESMDPPVTF
TRBV6-2/TRBV6-3	TRBJ2-2	ASTRFGTGELF
TRBV20-1	TRBJ2-2	SAPGGKNTGELF
TRBV4-2	TRBJ2-1	ASSPYHRPHNEQF
TRBV28	TRBJ1-5	ASSFYRSTSNQPQH
TRBV12-3/TRBV12-4	TRBJ2-5	ASSRPPNIKTQY
TRBV7-2	TRBJ2-1	ASSSPGLAGRTSYNEQF
TRBV28	TRBJ2-7	ASSQLSTEYEQY
TRBV24-1	TRBJ2-3	ATSDGGRGTDTQY
TRBV11-2	TRBJ2-7	ASTRLIGTYEQY
TRBV29-1	TRBJ2-7	SAQRGTSYEQY
TRBV11-2	TRBJ2-3	ASSSLGGLTDTQY
TRBV20-1	TRBJ2-3	SAVAGVSDTQY
TRBV6-2/TRBV6-3	TRBJ2-3	ASSYSSVAGVGTDTQY
TRBV7-9	TRBJ1-5	ASSLGGGSNQPQH
TRBV6-5	TRBJ2-1	ASSYSTLAGLNEQF
TRBV2	TRBJ1-5	ASSEMTGRPQH
TRBV11-2	TRBJ2-2	ASSTGWRTGELF
TRBV6-5	TRBJ1-1	ASNGPTGIEAF
TRBV28	TRBJ2-7	ASSPPGQGSYEQY
TRBV5-4	TRBJ2-5	ASSLRTDQETQY
TRBV10-3	TRBJ2-3	AISEPVDTSPDTQY
TRBV29-1	TRBJ2-7	SVVGRHYEQY
TRBV19	TRBJ2-1	ASRITGTGGFDEQF
TRBV6-5	TRBJ1-6	ASSTSGTTNSPLH
TRBV28	TRBJ1-1	ASSLSPGGPTEAF
TRBV20-1	TRBJ1-6	SARGGSSPLH
TRBV7-2	TRBJ1-1	ASTRQENTEAF
TRBV5-1	TRBJ2-1	ASSLGTLAVYNEQF
TRBV7-6	TRBJ2-2	ASSLSRANTGELF
TRBV7-2	TRBJ2-5	ASSLVSHGGETQY
TRBV12-3/TRBV12-4	TRBJ1-1	ASRGQGAAVGAF
TRBV20-1	TRBJ2-7	SARYHQGGHEQY
TRBV9	TRBJ2-2	ASTILAGNTGELF
TRBV9	TRBJ2-7	ASSVGLGITYEQY
TRBV2	TRBJ2-4	ASSGGRSALGTKNIQY
TRBV5-4	TRBJ2-2	ASSSGTEPTGELF
TRBV20-1	TRBJ2-7	SARARPYEQY
TRBV29-1	TRBJ1-1	SVDRVGTEAF
TRBV4-1	TRBJ2-7	ASSQVGPTIGYHEQY
TRBV2	TRBJ2-7	ASSEAPYEQY
TRBV20-1	TRBJ2-1	SASVTGIIGEQF
TRBV6-6	TRBJ2-7	ASSYGTGGPIEQY
TRBV28	TRBJ1-6	ASKGRGSAYNSPLH